This record concerns one T cell receptor beta chain sequence. The count of this clone is one. It lacks a known antigen. No base-level quality is on record; no much larger clone is a single base apart. TCRbeta CDR3 regions were amplified from genomic DNA by means of the immunoSEQ Assay, a bias-controlled multiplex PCR. Under the source paper's analysis protocol: The number of nucleated cells in each sample was estimated by amplification of reference gene primers within the assay. To quantify the absolute abundance of each unique TCRbeta CDR3 rearrangement, sequence reads were collapsed and filtered. Productive Simpson clonality was computed per sample as the square root of Simpson's diversity index over productive rearrangements. The table comes from immuneACCESS by way of TCRdb, which keeps in-frame sequences with V and J called. Part of the clones is missing from these tables; in studies checked, under half for an unresolved V gene and the rest for unknown reasons. Clone size and V and J calls were adopted from that table, with D and trimming inferred from the DNA. This sample is represented by 110,000 to 150,000 clones; about nine tenths of them were singletons. The top ten constitute roughly 4% of the sample.

V is shortened by 2 bases, J by 6 bases, and the region joining them spans 10 bases. From its cysteine to its phenylalanine, the CDR3 spans 13 amino acids. Kept here is only the CDR3 DNA, which spans 39 bases and is read in frame from base 1. The germline V gene supplies CDR1 KGHSH and CDR2 LQKENI. These data belong to a study of blood T cell repertoires in COVID-19 (TCRdb year 2020). Concerning the study at large: The collaborator samples originated in the United States, Italy and Spain and spanned the acute and convalescent phases of COVID-19. The material from the prospective study consisted of cDNA or gDNA derived from T cells, B-cell-depleted T cells, or PBMCs. The dataset comprised deeply sampled blood TCRbeta repertoires from subjects exposed to, actively infected with, or recovered from COVID-19. The repertoires were released in a freely available public database intended as a resource for research on the immune response to SARS-CoV-2. Samples were obtained from the ongoing ImmuneRACE study (first 160 participants) and from over a thousand subjects provided by 6 global collaborators. Nearly every sample came with metadata listing a de-identified subject ID, COVID-19 status, age in years and sex. Where available, HLA class I and class II types were obtained from metadata supplied by the sample provider rather than from assay-based typing.

Participants in the prospective study were enrolled through a virtual design, were aged roughly 18 to 90 years, and lived in approximately 25 United States geographic areas. Cohort assignment in the prospective study relied on participant-reported clinical history from a screening survey and a study questionnaire. ImmuneRACE Cohort 3 recovered participants were defined by two consecutive negative NP/OP PCR tests, healthcare professional clearance, or symptom resolution. Each participant in the prospective study had whole blood, serum and a nasopharyngeal or oropharyngeal swab collected by mobile phlebotomists. Over a roughly 2-month period, participants in the prospective study had the option of providing additional blood draws and questionnaires. Prospective study blood samples were shipped either frozen or at room temperature before DNA extraction. Findings and caveats that apply to the study as a whole: How much clinical and demographic metadata was included differed by source and by participant, and the metadata was provided uncurated.

The sequenced sample consisted of PBMCs or T cells enriched from blood (not recorded which). Recombination linked TRBV18 to TRBJ1-1; TRBD1 might be the D gene, on 6 matching bases. This TCR derives from a man over 45 who had recovered from COVID-19. The nucleotide sequence is TGTGCCAGCTCACCAACCGGGACACCTGAAGCTTTCTTT. It codes for CASSPTGTPEAFF.